This T cell receptor beta chain was retrieved from a study of blood T cell repertoires in COVID-19. About the study: COVID-19 samples, acute and convalescent, were from the United States, Italy and Spain.

In Seattle, patients joined the study during active infection and were tracked longitudinally. Original analysis: Estimation of nucleated cell counts was performed using reference gene primer amplification. Measured with immunoSEQ multiplex PCR; TCRdb has only the in-frame clones, and not every one. V, J and clone size are taken as reported in that table, and D and trimming were inferred from the DNA itself. Of roughly 160,000 clones listed, approximately 85% are singletons. The TCR comes from a man aged 80 or over with COVID-19, enrolled during active disease. The sample consisted of peripheral blood.

The CDR3, as DNA: TGTGCCAGCAGCTTAGGCGGCGCACCCCTCCACTTT. This translates into CASSLGGAPLHF. The gene calls are TRBV11-2 and TRBJ1-6; the D is unclear. Trimming removed 1 base from V and 11 bases from J, with 6 bases in between. Germline V gene sequence: CDR1 SGHAT, CDR2 FQNNGV. This CDR3 has 12 residues.